A selection of T cell receptor beta chains follows, all from one sample in a study of shared clonotypes between healthy human individuals. The table came from immunoSEQ multiplex PCR; TCRdb's copy has only in-frame clones and leaves some out. The sample yields a few million clones, more than 90% seen once. Sequencing input: naive CD4+ T cells sorted from blood. Receptors originate from a man between 18 and 35 years old in good health. Both conserved end residues are part of each CDR3. A D gene is named only where the DNA matches it firmly. Rows give clone size only sometimes, using once, few, many, or a class for an expanded clone.

j_call: TRBJ1-4; d_call: .; v_call: TRBV18; cdr3_length: 15; clone_size: .; cdr3_aa: CASSPNRQVNEKLFF; cdr3_nt: TGTGCCAGCTCACCAAATCGACAGGTTAATGAAAAACTGTTTTTT
j_call: TRBJ2-2; d_call: .; v_call: TRBV9; cdr3_length: 12; clone_size: .; cdr3_aa: CASSGDTGELFF; cdr3_nt: TGTGCCAGCAGCGGGGACACCGGGGAGCTGTTTTTT
j_call: TRBJ1-4; d_call: TRBD1; v_call: TRBV7-9; cdr3_length: 18; clone_size: once; cdr3_aa: CASSLGSGGSLLNEKLFF; cdr3_nt: TGTGCCAGCAGCTTAGGGTCAGGGGGATCCTTACTAAATGAAAAACTGTTTTTT
j_call: TRBJ2-7; d_call: TRBD1; v_call: TRBV6-5; cdr3_length: 15; clone_size: .; cdr3_aa: CASSSSGQFAYEQYF; cdr3_nt: TGTGCCAGCAGTTCCTCGGGACAGTTTGCCTACGAGCAGTACTTC
j_call: TRBJ2-7; d_call: .; v_call: TRBV2; cdr3_length: 12; clone_size: .; cdr3_aa: CASSDQGGEQYF; cdr3_nt: TGTGCCAGCAGTGACCAGGGAGGCGAGCAGTACTTC
j_call: TRBJ2-1; d_call: TRBD2; v_call: TRBV19; cdr3_length: 13; clone_size: .; cdr3_aa: CASSQRLAYEQFF; cdr3_nt: TGTGCCAGTAGCCAGAGACTAGCATACGAGCAGTTCTTC
j_call: TRBJ2-2; d_call: .; v_call: TRBV4-3; cdr3_length: 16; clone_size: .; cdr3_aa: CASSQDRGLRAGELFF; cdr3_nt: TGCGCCAGCAGCCAAGATCGGGGGCTAAGGGCCGGGGAGCTGTTTTTT
j_call: TRBJ2-5; d_call: .; v_call: TRBV18; cdr3_length: 12; clone_size: .; cdr3_aa: CASSPREETQYF; cdr3_nt: TGTGCCAGCTCCCCACGTGAGGAGACCCAGTACTTC
j_call: TRBJ2-1; d_call: .; v_call: TRBV30; cdr3_length: 11; clone_size: once; cdr3_aa: CAWSERNEQFF; cdr3_nt: TGTGCCTGGAGTGAGCGGAATGAGCAGTTCTTC
j_call: TRBJ1-1; d_call: TRBD1; v_call: TRBV6-6; cdr3_length: 14; clone_size: few; cdr3_aa: CASSTGVRDTEAFF; cdr3_nt: TGTGCCAGCAGTACAGGGGTTCGGGACACTGAAGCTTTCTTT
j_call: TRBJ2-6; d_call: .; v_call: TRBV25-1; cdr3_length: 17; clone_size: .; cdr3_aa: CASTNQGETSGANVLTF; cdr3_nt: TGTGCCAGCACTAATCAAGGGGAAACCTCTGGGGCCAACGTCCTGACTTTC
j_call: TRBJ2-1; d_call: TRBD1; v_call: TRBV6-1; cdr3_length: 14; clone_size: .; cdr3_aa: CASQRDSTYNEQFF; cdr3_nt: TGTGCCAGCCAAAGGGACAGCACCTACAATGAGCAGTTCTTC
j_call: TRBJ1-1; d_call: .; v_call: TRBV7-2; cdr3_length: 15; clone_size: .; cdr3_aa: CASSFWPGSNTEAFF; cdr3_nt: TGTGCCAGCAGCTTTTGGCCGGGATCGAACACTGAAGCTTTCTTT
j_call: TRBJ1-5; d_call: .; v_call: TRBV28; cdr3_length: 14; clone_size: few; cdr3_aa: CASNLVKDSQPQHF; cdr3_nt: TGTGCCAGCAATCTTGTAAAGGACTCCCAGCCCCAGCATTTT
j_call: TRBJ2-4; d_call: TRBD2; v_call: TRBV13; cdr3_length: 18; clone_size: .; cdr3_aa: CASSLGTSGKSDKNIQYF; cdr3_nt: TGTGCCAGCAGCTTGGGGACTAGCGGGAAGTCTGACAAAAACATTCAGTACTTC
j_call: TRBJ2-7; d_call: .; v_call: TRBV7-9; cdr3_length: 15; clone_size: .; cdr3_aa: CASSLGGIPRYEQYF; cdr3_nt: TGTGCCAGCAGCTTAGGAGGGATCCCCAGGTACGAGCAGTACTTC
j_call: TRBJ1-5; d_call: TRBD1; v_call: TRBV7-9; cdr3_length: 15; clone_size: once; cdr3_aa: CASSLAGGPNQPQHF; cdr3_nt: TGTGCCAGCAGCTTAGCAGGGGGCCCCAATCAGCCCCAGCATTTT
j_call: TRBJ2-1; d_call: TRBD1; v_call: TRBV2; cdr3_length: 14; clone_size: .; cdr3_aa: CASKGDRAVKEQFF; cdr3_nt: TGTGCCAGCAAAGGGGACAGGGCCGTTAAGGAGCAGTTCTTC
j_call: TRBJ2-6; d_call: .; v_call: TRBV5-1; cdr3_length: 16; clone_size: once; cdr3_aa: CASSLDPPPGANVLTF; cdr3_nt: TGCGCCAGCAGCTTGGATCCCCCGCCTGGGGCCAACGTCCTGACTTTC
j_call: TRBJ1-2; d_call: TRBD1; v_call: TRBV6-5; cdr3_length: 13; clone_size: .; cdr3_aa: CASSMGQNYGYTF; cdr3_nt: TGTGCCAGCAGTATGGGACAGAACTATGGCTACACCTTC
j_call: TRBJ2-7; d_call: TRBD2; v_call: TRBV7-2; cdr3_length: 13; clone_size: .; cdr3_aa: CASNRGVSYEQYF; cdr3_nt: TGTGCCAGCAATCGGGGGGTCTCCTACGAGCAGTACTTC
j_call: TRBJ1-2; d_call: TRBD1; v_call: TRBV2; cdr3_length: 15; clone_size: .; cdr3_aa: CASRGQPWGESGYTF; cdr3_nt: TGTGCCAGCAGGGGACAGCCGTGGGGGGAAAGTGGCTACACCTTC
j_call: TRBJ2-2; d_call: .; v_call: TRBV6-5; cdr3_length: 14; clone_size: once; cdr3_aa: CASSYTWNTGELFF; cdr3_nt: TGTGCCAGCAGTTACACTTGGAACACCGGGGAGCTGTTTTTT
j_call: TRBJ1-2; d_call: .; v_call: TRBV6-5; cdr3_length: 14; clone_size: .; cdr3_aa: CASRPAGANYGYTF; cdr3_nt: TGTGCCAGCCGCCCGGCAGGGGCTAACTATGGCTACACCTTC
j_call: TRBJ2-1; d_call: TRBD2; v_call: TRBV6-1; cdr3_length: 15; clone_size: .; cdr3_aa: CASSSGGAGYNEQFF; cdr3_nt: TGTGCCAGTTCTAGCGGGGGGGCCGGGTACAATGAGCAGTTCTTC
j_call: TRBJ2-7; d_call: .; v_call: TRBV27; cdr3_length: 14; clone_size: once; cdr3_aa: CASSPGDIIYEQYF; cdr3_nt: TGTGCCAGCAGCCCAGGGGACATCATCTACGAGCAGTACTTC
j_call: TRBJ1-6; d_call: .; v_call: TRBV30; cdr3_length: 14; clone_size: .; cdr3_aa: CAWKIAGTNSPLHF; cdr3_nt: TGTGCCTGGAAAATTGCAGGGACCAATTCACCCCTCCACTTT
j_call: TRBJ2-1; d_call: TRBD2; v_call: TRBV9; cdr3_length: 13; clone_size: .; cdr3_aa: CASSVVGRDEQFF; cdr3_nt: TGTGCCAGCAGCGTAGTCGGGAGGGATGAGCAGTTCTTC
j_call: TRBJ2-1; d_call: TRBD2; v_call: TRBV7-2; cdr3_length: 13; clone_size: .; cdr3_aa: CASSLGRENEQFF; cdr3_nt: TGTGCCAGCAGCTTAGGGCGGGAGAATGAGCAGTTCTTC
j_call: TRBJ1-1; d_call: .; v_call: TRBV6-5; cdr3_length: 13; clone_size: .; cdr3_aa: CASSRSTGTEAFF; cdr3_nt: TGTGCCAGCAGTCGATCGACGGGGACTGAAGCTTTCTTT
j_call: TRBJ1-1; d_call: .; v_call: TRBV29-1; cdr3_length: 13; clone_size: .; cdr3_aa: CSVEQAPNTEAFF; cdr3_nt: TGCAGCGTTGAGCAGGCCCCGAACACTGAAGCTTTCTTT
j_call: TRBJ1-5; d_call: .; v_call: TRBV2; cdr3_length: 12; clone_size: .; cdr3_aa: CASSESGGPQHF; cdr3_nt: TGTGCCAGCAGTGAGTCGGGTGGGCCCCAGCATTTT
j_call: TRBJ2-5; d_call: .; v_call: TRBV18; cdr3_length: 13; clone_size: .; cdr3_aa: CASSAGLQETQYF; cdr3_nt: TGTGCCAGCTCGGCGGGGTTACAAGAGACCCAGTACTTC
j_call: TRBJ1-4; d_call: TRBD1; v_call: TRBV5-1; cdr3_length: 14; clone_size: few; cdr3_aa: CASRSGTVLEKLFF; cdr3_nt: TGCGCCAGCCGAAGCGGGACAGTCCTTGAAAAACTGTTTTTT
j_call: TRBJ2-2; d_call: .; v_call: TRBV5-4; cdr3_length: 13; clone_size: .; cdr3_aa: CASSFWVSGELFF; cdr3_nt: TGTGCCAGCAGCTTCTGGGTGTCCGGGGAGCTGTTTTTT
j_call: TRBJ1-2; d_call: .; v_call: TRBV5-1; cdr3_length: 15; clone_size: .; cdr3_aa: CASSLVAGENYGYTF; cdr3_nt: TGCGCCAGCAGCTTGGTTGCAGGGGAAAACTATGGCTACACCTTC
j_call: TRBJ1-1; d_call: TRBD1; v_call: TRBV10-3; cdr3_length: 13; clone_size: .; cdr3_aa: CAIGDSLNTEAFF; cdr3_nt: TGTGCCATCGGGGACAGCTTGAACACTGAAGCTTTCTTT
j_call: TRBJ1-3; d_call: TRBD1; v_call: TRBV18; cdr3_length: 14; clone_size: .; cdr3_aa: CASSSGQGGNTIYF; cdr3_nt: TGTGCCAGCTCATCTGGACAGGGCGGCAACACCATATATTTT
j_call: TRBJ1-5; d_call: .; v_call: TRBV28; cdr3_length: 14; clone_size: .; cdr3_aa: CASSPDGSNQPQHF; cdr3_nt: TGTGCCAGCAGTCCGGACGGTAGCAATCAGCCCCAGCATTTT
j_call: TRBJ2-7; d_call: TRBD1; v_call: TRBV28; cdr3_length: 15; clone_size: .; cdr3_aa: CASRQGTGSSYEQYF; cdr3_nt: TGTGCCAGCAGACAAGGGACAGGGAGCTCCTACGAGCAGTACTTC
j_call: TRBJ1-1; d_call: TRBD1; v_call: TRBV2; cdr3_length: 14; clone_size: .; cdr3_aa: CASSAQGANTEAFF; cdr3_nt: TGTGCCAGCAGTGCCCAGGGGGCGAACACTGAAGCTTTCTTT
j_call: TRBJ2-7; d_call: TRBD1; v_call: TRBV5-5; cdr3_length: 20; clone_size: .; cdr3_aa: CASSFLLGNSLMGTGSSAGF; cdr3_nt: TGTGCCAGCAGCTTTCTATTGGGAAATAGTCTCATGGGGACAGGGAGCTCCGCCGGCTTC
j_call: TRBJ1-3; d_call: TRBD1; v_call: TRBV30; cdr3_length: 20; clone_size: .; cdr3_aa: CAWSVPLGTGATNSGNTIYF; cdr3_nt: TGTGCCTGGAGTGTGCCTCTGGGGACAGGGGCGACCAACTCTGGAAACACCATATATTTT
j_call: TRBJ2-2; d_call: .; v_call: TRBV29-1; cdr3_length: 13; clone_size: .; cdr3_aa: CSASRSNTGELFF; cdr3_nt: TGCAGCGCTAGCAGATCGAACACCGGGGAGCTGTTTTTT
j_call: TRBJ2-7; d_call: TRBD2; v_call: TRBV29-1; cdr3_length: 16; clone_size: .; cdr3_aa: CSVEPWSGTGDYEQYF; cdr3_nt: TGCAGCGTTGAACCCTGGAGCGGGACTGGGGACTACGAGCAGTACTTC
j_call: TRBJ2-1; d_call: .; v_call: TRBV25-1; cdr3_length: 16; clone_size: .; cdr3_aa: CASSPVLFGTFNEQFF; cdr3_nt: TGTGCCAGCAGTCCCGTACTTTTTGGGACATTCAATGAGCAGTTCTTC
j_call: TRBJ2-3; d_call: .; v_call: TRBV30; cdr3_length: 12; clone_size: .; cdr3_aa: CAWSVIADTQYF; cdr3_nt: TGTGCCTGGAGCGTAATTGCAGATACGCAGTATTTT
j_call: TRBJ2-5; d_call: TRBD1; v_call: TRBV19; cdr3_length: 13; clone_size: .; cdr3_aa: CASSLGRGETQYF; cdr3_nt: TGTGCCAGTAGTCTTGGCAGGGGGGAGACCCAGTACTTC
j_call: TRBJ2-4; d_call: .; v_call: TRBV9; cdr3_length: 16; clone_size: .; cdr3_aa: CASSVGTDVAKNIQYF; cdr3_nt: TGTGCCAGCAGCGTAGGGACAGACGTAGCCAAAAACATTCAGTACTTC